Included here is one TCR beta chain sequence, with context. The sample comes from a study of cytomegalovirus exposure and HLA in healthy donors. The germline V and J ends were trimmed by 3 bases and 4 bases, with 21 bases remaining between them. This CDR3 has 16 amino acids. Germline V gene lookup returns CDR1 GTSNPN and CDR2 SVGIG (reference sequence). The PCR was carried out with 60 Vbeta primers and 13 Jbeta primers. Clones were sequenced by immunoSEQ multiplex PCR, and TCRdb holds only the in-frame ones, with some missing. The profile covers 95,000 or so clones, with about four fifths appearing a single time and 4.5% to 5.5% taken by the ten largest.

This receptor was taken from a woman between 35 and 50 years old in good health and CMV-seronegative. The chain employs TRBV30 and TRBJ1-2, with a weak D call TRBD1 (6 bases). Sequencing was carried out using PBMCs. CDR3 DNA sequence: TGTGCCTGGAGCCGAACCTACAGGGATCCAATCTATGGCTACACCTTC. Translated: CAWSRTYRDPIYGYTF.